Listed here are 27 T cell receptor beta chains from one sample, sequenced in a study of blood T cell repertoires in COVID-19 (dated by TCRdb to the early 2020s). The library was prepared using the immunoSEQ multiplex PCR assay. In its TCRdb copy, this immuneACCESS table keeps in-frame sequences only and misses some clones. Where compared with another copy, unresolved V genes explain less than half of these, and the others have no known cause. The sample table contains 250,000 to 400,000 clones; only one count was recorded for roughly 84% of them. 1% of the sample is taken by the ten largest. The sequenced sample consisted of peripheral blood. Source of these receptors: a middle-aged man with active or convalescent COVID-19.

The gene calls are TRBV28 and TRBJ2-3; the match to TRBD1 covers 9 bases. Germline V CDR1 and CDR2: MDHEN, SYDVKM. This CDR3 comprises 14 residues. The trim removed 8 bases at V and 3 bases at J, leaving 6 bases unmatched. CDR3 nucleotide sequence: TGTGCCAGCGGTCGGGACAGGGCAACAGATACGCAGTATTTT. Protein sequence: CASGRDRATDTQYF.

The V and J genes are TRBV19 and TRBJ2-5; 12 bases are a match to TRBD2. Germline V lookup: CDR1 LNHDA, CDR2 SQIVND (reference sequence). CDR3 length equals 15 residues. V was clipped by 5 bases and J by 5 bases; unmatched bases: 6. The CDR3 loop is CASSRLAGAGETQYF. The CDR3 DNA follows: TGTGCCAGTAGTCGACTAGCGGGGGCGGGGGAGACCCAGTACTTC.

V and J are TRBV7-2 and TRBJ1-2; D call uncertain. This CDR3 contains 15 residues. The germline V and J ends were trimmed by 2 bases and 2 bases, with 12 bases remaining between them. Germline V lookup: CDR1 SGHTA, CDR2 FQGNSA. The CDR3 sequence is CASSLRRILNYGYTF. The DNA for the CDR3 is TGTGCCAGCAGCTTAAGGCGGATCCTCAACTATGGCTACACCTTC.

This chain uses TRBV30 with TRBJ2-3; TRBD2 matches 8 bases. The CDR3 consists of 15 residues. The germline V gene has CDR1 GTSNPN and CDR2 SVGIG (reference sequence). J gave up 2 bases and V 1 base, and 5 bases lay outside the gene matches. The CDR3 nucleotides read TGTGCCTGGAGTGCCAGCGGGAGAAACACAGATACGCAGTATTTT. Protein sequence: CAWSASGRNTDTQYF.

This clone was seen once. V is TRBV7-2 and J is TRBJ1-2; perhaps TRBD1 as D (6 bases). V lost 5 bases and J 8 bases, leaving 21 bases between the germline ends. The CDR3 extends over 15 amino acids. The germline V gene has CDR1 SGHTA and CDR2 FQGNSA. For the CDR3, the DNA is TGTGCCAGCAGCCCAGGGACGACAGGACGGGCCGGCTACACCTTC. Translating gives CASSPGTTGRAGYTF.

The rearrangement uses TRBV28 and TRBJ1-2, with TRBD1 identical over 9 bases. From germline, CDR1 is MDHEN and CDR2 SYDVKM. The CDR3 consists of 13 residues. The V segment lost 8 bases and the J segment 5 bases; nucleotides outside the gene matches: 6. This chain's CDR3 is CASVRQGVYGYTF. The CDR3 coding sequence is TGTGCCAGCGTGAGACAGGGGGTGTATGGCTACACCTTC.

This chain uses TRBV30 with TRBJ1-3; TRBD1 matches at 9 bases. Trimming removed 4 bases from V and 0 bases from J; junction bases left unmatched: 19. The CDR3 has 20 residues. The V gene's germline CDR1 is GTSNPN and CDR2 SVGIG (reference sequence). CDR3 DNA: TGTGCCTGGAAGGTCCGAGGGACAGGGCTGCCTCAGAGCTCTGGAAACACCATATATTTT. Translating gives CAWKVRGTGLPQSSGNTIYF.

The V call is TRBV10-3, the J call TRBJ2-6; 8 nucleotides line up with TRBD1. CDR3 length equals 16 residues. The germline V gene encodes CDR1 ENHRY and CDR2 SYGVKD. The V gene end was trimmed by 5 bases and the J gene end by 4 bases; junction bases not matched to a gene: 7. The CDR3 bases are TGTGCCATCAGTCCTCAGGGGGCGGGAGGGGCCAACGTCCTGACTTTC. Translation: CAISPQGAGGANVLTF.

CDR3 amino acids: CASKTSGGSDTQYF. In nucleotides, the CDR3 is TGTGCCAGTAAGACTAGCGGGGGTTCAGATACGCAGTATTTT. V gene TRBV6-6 combines with J gene TRBJ2-3; TRBD2 matches 12 bases. Germline V CDR1 and CDR2: MNHNY, SVGAGI (reference sequence). V was clipped by 9 bases and J by 4 bases; unmatched bases: 5. This CDR3 contains 14 residues.

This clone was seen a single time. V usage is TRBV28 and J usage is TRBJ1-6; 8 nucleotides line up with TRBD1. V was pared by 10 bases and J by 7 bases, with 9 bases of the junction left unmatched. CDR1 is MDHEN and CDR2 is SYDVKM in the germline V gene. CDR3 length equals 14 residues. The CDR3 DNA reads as TGTGCCACCGAGTCAGGGGGCAGGAATTCACCCCTCCACTTT. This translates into CATESGGRNSPLHF. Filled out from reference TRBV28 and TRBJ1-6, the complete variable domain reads DVKVTQSSRYLVKRTGEKVFLECVQDMDHENMFWYRQDPGLGLRLIYFSYDVKMKEKGDIPEGYSVSREKKERFSLILESASTNQTSMYLCATESGGRNSPLHFGNGTRLTVT.

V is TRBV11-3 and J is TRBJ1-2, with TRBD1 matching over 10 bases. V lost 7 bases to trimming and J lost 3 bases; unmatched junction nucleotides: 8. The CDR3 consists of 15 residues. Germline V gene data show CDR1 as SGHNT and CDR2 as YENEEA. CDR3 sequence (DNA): TGTGCCAGCACTTCGGGACAGGGGTTTCACTATGGCTACACCTTC. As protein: CASTSGQGFHYGYTF.

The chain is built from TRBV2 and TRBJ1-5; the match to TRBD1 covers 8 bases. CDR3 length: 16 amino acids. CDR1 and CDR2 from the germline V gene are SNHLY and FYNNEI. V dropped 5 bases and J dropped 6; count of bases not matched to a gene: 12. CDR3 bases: TGTGCCAGCAGTAGCACAGGGGGAAGTCTCGGTCAGCCCCAGCATTTT. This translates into CASSSTGGSLGQPQHF.

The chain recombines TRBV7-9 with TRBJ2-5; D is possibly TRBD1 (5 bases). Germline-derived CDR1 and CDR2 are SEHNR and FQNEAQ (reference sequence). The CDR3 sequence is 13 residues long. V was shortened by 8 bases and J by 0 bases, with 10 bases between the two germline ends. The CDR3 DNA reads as TGTGCCAGCTGTAGGGGCAACCAAGAGACCCAGTACTTC. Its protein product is CASCRGNQETQYF. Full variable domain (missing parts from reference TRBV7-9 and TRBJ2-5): DTGVSQNPRHKITKRGQNVTFRCDPISEHNRLYWYRQTLGQGPEFLTYFQNEAQLEKSRLLSDRFSAERPKGSFSTLEIQRTEQGDSAMYLCASCRGNQETQYFGPGTRLLVL.

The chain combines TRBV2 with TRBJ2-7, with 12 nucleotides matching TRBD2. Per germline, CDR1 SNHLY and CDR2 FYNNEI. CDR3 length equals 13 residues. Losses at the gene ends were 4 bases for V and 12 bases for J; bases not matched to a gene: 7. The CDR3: CASSAGTSGLGYF. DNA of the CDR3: TGTGCCAGCAGTGCGGGGACTAGCGGGCTGGGGTACTTC.

The CDR3 loop is CSVHKRGGIHNEQFF. The CDR3 bases are TGCAGCGTTCATAAGCGGGGGGGCATCCACAATGAGCAGTTCTTC. The chain recombines TRBV29-1 with TRBJ2-1, with 10 bases lining up with TRBD2. CDR1 is SQVTM and CDR2 is ANQGSEA in the germline V gene. The junction had 9 bases not matched to a gene; V was cut back by 5 bases and J by 5 bases. The CDR3 extends over 15 amino acids.

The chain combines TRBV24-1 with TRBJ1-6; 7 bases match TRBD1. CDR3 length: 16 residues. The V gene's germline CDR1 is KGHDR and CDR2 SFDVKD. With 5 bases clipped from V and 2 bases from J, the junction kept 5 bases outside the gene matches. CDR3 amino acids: CATSVPTGPYNSPLHF. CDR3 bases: TGTGCCACCAGTGTTCCGACAGGGCCCTATAATTCACCCCTCCACTTT.

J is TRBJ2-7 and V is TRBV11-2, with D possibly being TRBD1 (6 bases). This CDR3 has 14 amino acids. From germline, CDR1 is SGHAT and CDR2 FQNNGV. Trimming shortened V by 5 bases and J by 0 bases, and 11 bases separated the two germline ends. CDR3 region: CASSALQGSYEQYF. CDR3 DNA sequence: TGTGCCAGCAGCGCCTTACAGGGCTCCTACGAGCAGTACTTC.

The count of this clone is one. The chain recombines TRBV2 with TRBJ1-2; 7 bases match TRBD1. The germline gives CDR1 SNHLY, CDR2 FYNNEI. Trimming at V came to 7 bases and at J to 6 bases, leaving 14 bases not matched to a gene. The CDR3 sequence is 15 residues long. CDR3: CASNYFLQGEDGYTF. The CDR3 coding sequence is TGTGCCAGCAACTATTTCCTCCAGGGGGAAGATGGCTACACCTTC.

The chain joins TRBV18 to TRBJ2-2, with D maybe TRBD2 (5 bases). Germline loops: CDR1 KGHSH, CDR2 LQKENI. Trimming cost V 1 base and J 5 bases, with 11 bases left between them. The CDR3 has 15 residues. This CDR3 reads CASSPLRGPTGELFF. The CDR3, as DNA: TGTGCCAGCTCACCACTTAGAGGGCCAACCGGGGAGCTGTTTTTT.

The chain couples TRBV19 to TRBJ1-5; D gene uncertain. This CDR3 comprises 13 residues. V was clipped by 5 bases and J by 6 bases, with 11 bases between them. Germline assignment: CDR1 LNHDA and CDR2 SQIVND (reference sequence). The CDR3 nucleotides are TGTGCCAGTAGTCTGTCAGGTGGTCAGCCCCAGCATTTT. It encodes CASSLSGGQPQHF.

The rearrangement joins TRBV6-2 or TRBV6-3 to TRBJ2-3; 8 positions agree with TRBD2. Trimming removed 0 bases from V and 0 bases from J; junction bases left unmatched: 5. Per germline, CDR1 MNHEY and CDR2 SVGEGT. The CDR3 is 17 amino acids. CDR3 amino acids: CASSYSIKRGSTDTQYF. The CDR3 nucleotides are TGTGCCAGCAGTTACTCGATCAAGCGGGGGAGCACAGATACGCAGTATTTT.

Here the CDR3 DNA reads TGTGCCAGCAGCCGGGACAGGCAAGAGACCCAGTACTTC. This codes for CASSRDRQETQYF. The chain links TRBV27 to TRBJ2-5; 8 positions match TRBD1. CDR1 MNHEY and CDR2 SMNVEV come from the germline V gene (reference sequence). V lost 6 bases to trimming and J lost 2 bases; unmatched junction nucleotides: 2. This CDR3 is built from 13 residues.

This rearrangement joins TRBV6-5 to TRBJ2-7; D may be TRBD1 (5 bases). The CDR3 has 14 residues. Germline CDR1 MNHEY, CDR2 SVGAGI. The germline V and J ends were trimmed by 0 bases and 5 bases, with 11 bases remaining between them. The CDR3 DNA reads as TGTGCCAGCAGTTACTCGATTTGGGGCAACGAGCAGTACTTC. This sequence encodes CASSYSIWGNEQYF.

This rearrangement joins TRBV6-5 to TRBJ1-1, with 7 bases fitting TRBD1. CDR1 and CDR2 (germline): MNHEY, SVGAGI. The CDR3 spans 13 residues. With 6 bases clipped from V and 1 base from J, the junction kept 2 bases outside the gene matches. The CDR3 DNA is TGTGCCAGCAGAGGACAGGCGAACACTGAAGCTTTCTTT. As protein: CASRGQANTEAFF.

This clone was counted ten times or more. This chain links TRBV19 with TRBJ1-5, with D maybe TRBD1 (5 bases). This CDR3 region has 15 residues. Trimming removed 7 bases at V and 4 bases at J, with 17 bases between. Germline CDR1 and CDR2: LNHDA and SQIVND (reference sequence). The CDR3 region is CASTKFSGPNQPQHF. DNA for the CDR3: TGTGCCAGTACTAAGTTTTCAGGGCCGAATCAGCCCCAGCATTTT.

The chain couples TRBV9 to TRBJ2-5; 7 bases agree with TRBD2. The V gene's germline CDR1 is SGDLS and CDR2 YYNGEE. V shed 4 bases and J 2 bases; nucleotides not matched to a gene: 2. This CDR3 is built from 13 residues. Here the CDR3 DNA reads TGTGCCAGCAGCCCCGGGGGGCAAGAGACCCAGTACTTC. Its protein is CASSPGGQETQYF.

In DNA, the CDR3 is TGCGCCAGCAGCCAAACTCAGACAGGGCTTACTAACTATGGCTACACCTTC. Translated: CASSQTQTGLTNYGYTF. V and J are TRBV4-1 and TRBJ1-2; TRBD1 matches at 7 bases. V lost 2 bases and J lost 0; bases outside the gene matches: 9. This CDR3 spans 17 amino acids. CDR1 is MGHRA and CDR2 is YSYEKL in the germline V gene.